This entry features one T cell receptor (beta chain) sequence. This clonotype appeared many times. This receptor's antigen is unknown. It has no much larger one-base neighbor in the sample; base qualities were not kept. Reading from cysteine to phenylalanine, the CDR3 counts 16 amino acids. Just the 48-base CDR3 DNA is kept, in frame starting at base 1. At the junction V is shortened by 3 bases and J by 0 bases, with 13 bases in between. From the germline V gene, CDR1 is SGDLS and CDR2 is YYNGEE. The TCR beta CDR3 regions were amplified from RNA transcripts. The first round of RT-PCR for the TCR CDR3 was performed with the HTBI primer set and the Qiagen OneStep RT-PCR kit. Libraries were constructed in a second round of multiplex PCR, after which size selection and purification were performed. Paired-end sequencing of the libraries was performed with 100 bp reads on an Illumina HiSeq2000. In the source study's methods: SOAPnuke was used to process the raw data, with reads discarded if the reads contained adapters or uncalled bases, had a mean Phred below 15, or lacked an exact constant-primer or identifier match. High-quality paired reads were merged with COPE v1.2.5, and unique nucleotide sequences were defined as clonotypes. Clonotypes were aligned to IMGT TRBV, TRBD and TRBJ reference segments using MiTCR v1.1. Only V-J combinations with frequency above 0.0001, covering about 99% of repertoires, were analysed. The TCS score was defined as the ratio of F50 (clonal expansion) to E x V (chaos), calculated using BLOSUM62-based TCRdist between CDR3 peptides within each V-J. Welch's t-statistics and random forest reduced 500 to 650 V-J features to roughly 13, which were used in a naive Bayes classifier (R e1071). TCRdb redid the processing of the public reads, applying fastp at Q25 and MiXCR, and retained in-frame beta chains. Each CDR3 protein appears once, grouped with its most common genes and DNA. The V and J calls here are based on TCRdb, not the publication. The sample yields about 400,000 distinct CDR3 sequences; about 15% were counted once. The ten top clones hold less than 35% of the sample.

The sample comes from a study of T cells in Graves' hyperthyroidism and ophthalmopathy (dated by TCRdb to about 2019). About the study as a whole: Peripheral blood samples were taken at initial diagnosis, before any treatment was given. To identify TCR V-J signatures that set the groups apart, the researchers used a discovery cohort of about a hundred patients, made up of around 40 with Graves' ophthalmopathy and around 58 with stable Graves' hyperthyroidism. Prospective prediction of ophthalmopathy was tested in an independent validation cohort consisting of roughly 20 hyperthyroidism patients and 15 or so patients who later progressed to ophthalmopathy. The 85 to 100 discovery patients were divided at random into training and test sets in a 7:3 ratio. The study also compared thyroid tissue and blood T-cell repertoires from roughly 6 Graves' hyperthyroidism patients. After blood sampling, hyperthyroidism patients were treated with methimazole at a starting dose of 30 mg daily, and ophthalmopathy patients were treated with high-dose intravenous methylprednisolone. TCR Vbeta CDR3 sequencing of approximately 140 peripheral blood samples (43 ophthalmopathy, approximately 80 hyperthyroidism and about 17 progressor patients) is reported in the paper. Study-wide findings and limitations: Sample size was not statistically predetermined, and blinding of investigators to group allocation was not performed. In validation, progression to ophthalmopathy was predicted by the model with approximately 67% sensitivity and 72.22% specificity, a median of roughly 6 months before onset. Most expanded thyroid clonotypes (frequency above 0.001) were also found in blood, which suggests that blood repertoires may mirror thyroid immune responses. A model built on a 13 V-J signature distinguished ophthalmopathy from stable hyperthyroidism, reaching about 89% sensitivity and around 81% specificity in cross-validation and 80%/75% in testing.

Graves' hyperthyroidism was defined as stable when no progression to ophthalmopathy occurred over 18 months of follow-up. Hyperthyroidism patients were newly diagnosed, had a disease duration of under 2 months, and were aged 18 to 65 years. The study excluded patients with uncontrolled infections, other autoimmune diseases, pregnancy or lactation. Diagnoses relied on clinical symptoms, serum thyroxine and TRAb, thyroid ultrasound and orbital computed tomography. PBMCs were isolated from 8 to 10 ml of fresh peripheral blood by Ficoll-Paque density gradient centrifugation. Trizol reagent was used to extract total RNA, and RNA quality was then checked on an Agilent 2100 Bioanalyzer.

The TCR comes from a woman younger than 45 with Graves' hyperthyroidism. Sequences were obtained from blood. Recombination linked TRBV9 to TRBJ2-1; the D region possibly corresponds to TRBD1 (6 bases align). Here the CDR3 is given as CASSGGGSGSYNEQFF. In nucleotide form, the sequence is TGTGCCAGCAGCGGAGGGGGAAGCGGCTCCTACAATGAGCAGTTCTTC.